This T cell receptor beta chain was sequenced for a study of blood T cell repertoires in COVID-19. As for the study in general: Sites across the United States, Italy and Spain contributed samples from acute and convalescent COVID-19.

Assay: immunoSEQ multiplex PCR; the TCRdb copy retains only in-frame clones and omits some. The sample records hundreds of thousands of clones, just under 90% being singletons. The CDR3 totals 17 residues. Germline V CDR1 and CDR2: LGHDT, YNNKEL (reference sequence). The ends lost 1 base at V and 0 bases at J; junction bases unmatched: 6. The J gene is TRBJ2-7, the V gene TRBV3-1 (or the pseudogene TRBV3-2), with 10 bases aligning to TRBD1. What was sequenced was peripheral blood. The sequence was obtained from a woman aged 18-29 years with acute or convalescent COVID-19. CDR3 amino acids: CASSQAWTGGSSYEQYF. CDR3 in DNA: TGTGCCAGCAGCCAAGCCTGGACAGGGGGTAGCTCCTACGAGCAGTACTTC.